The entry that follows covers one T cell receptor (beta chain) sequence. This sample is part of a study of blood T cell repertoires in COVID-19. Study at large: Spain, Italy and the United States supplied samples that represented acute and convalescent COVID-19.

One Seattle source followed patients from active infection through their disease course. How the authors handled the data: For nucleated cells, counts were estimated from reference gene primer amplification. Assay: immunoSEQ multiplex PCR; the TCRdb copy retains only in-frame clones and omits some. The V and J calls and clone size were taken over from that table, and D and trimming were inferred from the DNA. The table lists 140,000 or so clones, less than 90% of them singletons. This CDR3 is 16 amino acids long. In germline, CDR1 is WSHSY, CDR2 SAAADI. V trimming: 1 base; J trimming: 4 bases; junction bases outside the gene matches: 5.

The chain carries TRBV10-2 and TRBJ2-5; TRBD1 aligns across 11 bases. The clonotype comes from a human donor with COVID-19, enrolled during active disease. The donor label of this sample is uncertain. The sequencing input was peripheral blood. CDR3 DNA sequence: TGCGCCAGCAGTGAGTTGTGGACAGGGGGCGTAGAGACCCAGTACTTC. Its protein is CASSELWTGGVETQYF.